A single sample is the source of the 30 T cell receptor beta chains below, sequenced in a study of blood T cell repertoires in COVID-19. The method was immunoSEQ multiplex PCR; TCRdb's version includes in-frame clones alone and lacks a portion of them. The repertoire has 250,000 to 300,000 clones, 70% to 90% of them found once; the top ten carry roughly 9.6%. Sequencing was performed on peripheral blood. These receptors all stem from a woman aged 70-85 years with acute or convalescent COVID-19.

This chain connects TRBV7-2 to TRBJ1-1; possible D gene TRBD1, 6 bases. Germline V gene sequence: CDR1 SGHTA, CDR2 FQGNSA. The CDR3 runs 16 residues. V shed 6 bases and J shed 0 bases, with 17 bases lying between them. The CDR3 DNA reads TGTGCCAGCAGTTTCGGACAGAACGCTTTGAACACTGAAGCTTTCTTT. Protein product: CASSFGQNALNTEAFF.

The V call is TRBV2, the J call TRBJ2-7; 7 bases agree with TRBD1. Losses at the gene ends were 7 bases for V and 3 bases for J; bases not matched to a gene: 12. Germline V gives CDR1 SNHLY, CDR2 FYNNEI. The CDR3 spans 15 residues. As DNA, the CDR3 is TGTGCCAGCACCCGAGACCGGGACAGCTTCTACGAGCAGTACTTC. This translates into CASTRDRDSFYEQYF.

The chain employs TRBV18 and TRBJ2-2; tentative D call: TRBD1 (6 bases). V was cut by 1 base and J by 5 bases, with 8 bases left in between. The CDR3 loop spans 14 amino acids. Germline V gives CDR1 KGHSH, CDR2 LQKENI. The CDR3 loop is CASSPQQGTGELFF. The CDR3 nucleotides are TGTGCCAGCTCACCACAACAGGGAACCGGGGAGCTGTTTTTT.

The genes are TRBV11-3 and TRBJ2-3; TRBD2 agrees at 15 bases. This CDR3 comprises 16 residues. J was trimmed by 5 bases and V by 5 bases; bases with no gene match: 5. Per germline, CDR1 SGHNT and CDR2 YENEEA. The CDR3 sequence is CASSRTSGGAKDTQYF. The CDR3 DNA sequence: TGTGCCAGCAGCCGGACTAGCGGGGGGGCAAAAGATACGCAGTATTTT.

This chain connects TRBV25-1 to TRBJ1-1; D remains ambiguous. The CDR3 covers 14 residues. The V gene lost 2 bases and the J gene lost 2 bases, with 9 bases spanning the gap. Germline CDR1 is MGHDK and CDR2 is SYGVNS. CDR3 in amino acids: CASSEQEGNTEAFF. CDR3 sequence (DNA): TGTGCCAGCAGTGAACAGGAGGGAAACACTGAAGCTTTCTTT. The full variable domain, in which reference TRBV25-1 and TRBJ1-1 provide the parts outside the CDR3, is EADIYQTPRYLVIGTGKKITLECSQTMGHDKMYWYQQDPGMELHLIHYSYGVNSTEKGDLSSESTVSRIRTEHFPLTLESARPSHTSQYLCASSEQEGNTEAFFGQGTRLTVV.

This clone turned up a few times. The V gene is TRBV7-9, the J gene TRBJ1-6; no definite D call. This CDR3 is built from 18 residues. Trimming stripped 0 bases from V and 10 bases from J, with 22 bases between. Germline loops: CDR1 SEHNR, CDR2 FQNEAQ (reference sequence). This CDR3 reads CASSLAQGLTRVKSPLHF. The CDR3 nucleotides are TGTGCCAGCAGCTTAGCGCAAGGACTTACGAGGGTTAAGTCACCCCTCCACTTT. The whole variable domain, filled in from reference TRBV7-9 and TRBJ1-6, reads DTGVSQNPRHKITKRGQNVTFRCDPISEHNRLYWYRQTLGQGPEFLTYFQNEAQLEKSRLLSDRFSAERPKGSFSTLEIQRTEQGDSAMYLCASSLAQGLTRVKSPLHFGNGTRLTVT.

A few counts support this clone. The V and J genes are TRBV2 and TRBJ2-3; D is ambiguous. Between the trimmed V and J ends, which lost 4 bases and 4 bases, there was a span of 6 bases. This CDR3 is built from 12 residues. The V gene's germline CDR1 is SNHLY and CDR2 FYNNEI. CDR3 sequence reads: CASSVSADTQYF. CDR3 sequence (DNA): TGTGCCAGCAGTGTTTCTGCAGATACGCAGTATTTT.

The genes are TRBV18 and TRBJ1-5; no clear D gene. This CDR3 is built from 13 residues. The germline V gene encodes CDR1 KGHSH and CDR2 LQKENI. The V and J ends lost 3 bases and 5 bases respectively, with 8 bases between them. This CDR3 reads CASSPNSDQPQHF. CDR3 bases: TGTGCCAGCTCACCCAACTCCGATCAGCCCCAGCATTTT.

This chain links TRBV3-1 (or the pseudogene TRBV3-2) with TRBJ1-5, with no clear D. V was clipped by 2 bases and J by 10 bases, with 9 bases between them. The germline CDR1 and CDR2 sequences are LGHDT and YNNKEL (reference sequence). CDR3 length equals 12 residues. Here the CDR3 reads CASSQSSGPQHF. The CDR3, as DNA: TGTGCCAGCAGCCAAAGCTCCGGTCCCCAGCATTTT.

V usage is TRBV2 and J usage is TRBJ1-5; TRBD1 aligns across 12 bases. The trim removed 4 bases at V and 4 bases at J, leaving 11 bases unmatched. Per germline, CDR1 SNHLY and CDR2 FYNNEI. This CDR3 contains 18 residues. The CDR3 DNA is TGTGCCAGCAGTGGTTACCGGGGACAGGGGGCTTCAAATCAGCCCCAGCATTTT. The encoded protein is CASSGYRGQGASNQPQHF.

The rearrangement links TRBV4-1 to TRBJ1-6; no clear D gene. The CDR3 contains 14 residues. V lost 1 base to trimming and J lost 11 bases, with 12 bases between them. Germline-derived CDR1 and CDR2 are MGHRA and YSYEKL. The chain's CDR3 is CASSQVVGLAPLHF. Written as DNA, the CDR3 is TGCGCCAGCAGCCAAGTGGTTGGACTGGCACCCCTCCACTTT.

The gene calls are TRBV4-1 and TRBJ1-1; no clear D gene. The CDR3 covers 17 residues. Trimming left V 0 bases short and J 10 bases short, with 24 bases between. The germline CDR1 and CDR2 sequences are MGHRA and YSYEKL. In DNA form, the CDR3 reads TGCGCCAGCAGCCAAGAAATGGGTTTGATGGAGGCCTCCGGAGCTTTCTTT. This translates into CASSQEMGLMEASGAFF.

The chain has TRBV7-8 and TRBJ1-3; D is possibly TRBD1 (5 bases). Germline values: CDR1 SGHVS, CDR2 FQNEAQ. The CDR3 spans 14 residues. Trimming removed 5 bases from V and 4 bases from J, with 12 bases in between. The CDR3, as DNA: TGTGCCAGCAGCCCCACGCGGGGGGGAAACACCATATATTTT. Its protein is CASSPTRGGNTIYF.

This clone showed up just once. This sequence joins TRBV6-5 and TRBJ1-6; D unresolved. The V gene lost 6 bases and the J gene lost 10 bases, with 16 bases spanning the gap. CDR3 length: 14 amino acids. Per germline, CDR1 MNHEY and CDR2 SVGAGI. The CDR3 here is CASSSPLRGSPLHF. The CDR3 DNA reads TGTGCCAGCAGCTCACCTTTGAGAGGATCACCCCTCCACTTT.

The rearrangement joins TRBV30 to TRBJ1-1; a possible D gene is TRBD1 (5 bases). Germline CDR1 GTSNPN, CDR2 SVGIG (reference sequence). The CDR3 extends over 18 amino acids. With 2 bases removed from V and 10 bases from J, the gap between germline ends came to 32 bases. CDR3 coding DNA: TGTGCCTGGAGTCCCATGACCCCTAGGGGATTGCGTAGTTCGGGAGCTTTCTTT. It translates to CAWSPMTPRGLRSSGAFF.

The chain is built from TRBV3-1 (or the pseudogene TRBV3-2) and TRBJ1-1; TRBD1 might be the D (5 bases). This CDR3 contains 13 residues. Germline values: CDR1 LGHDT, CDR2 YNNKEL (reference sequence). The V gene lost 2 bases and the J gene lost 11 bases, with 15 bases spanning the gap. The CDR3 nucleotides read TGTGCCAGCAGCCAATTAGGGGCCGGTGGGGCTTTCTTT. Translating gives CASSQLGAGGAFF.

The chain links TRBV2 to TRBJ1-1, with D unresolved. CDR3 length: 14 amino acids. Trimming took 2 bases from V and 5 from J, leaving 12 bases between them. CDR1 and CDR2 (germline): SNHLY, FYNNEI. The CDR3 region has the DNA TGTGCCAGCAGTGAAAACCCGGGTTTGACTGAAGCTTTCTTT. It specifies CASSENPGLTEAFF.

The rearrangement uses TRBV24-1 and TRBJ2-5; D remains ambiguous. Trimming took 5 bases from V and 5 from J, leaving 8 bases between them. Germline assignment: CDR1 KGHDR and CDR2 SFDVKD. The CDR3 consists of 12 residues. For the CDR3, the DNA is TGTGCCACCAGTGGGAGAAGGGAGACCCAGTACTTC. It translates to CATSGRRETQYF.

The chain employs TRBV5-8 and TRBJ1-1; no reliable D call. CDR3 size: 12 residues. The germline gives CDR1 SGHTS, CDR2 YDEGEE. Trimming removed 5 bases from V and 8 bases from J, with 13 bases in between. The DNA of the CDR3 is TGTGCCAGCAGTTCGTTAGAGCGCGAAGCTTTCTTT. Its translation is CASSSLEREAFF.

V gene TRBV5-1 combines with J gene TRBJ2-1; 8 bases line up with TRBD2. The CDR3 is made up of 15 amino acids. In germline, CDR1 is SGHRS, CDR2 YFSETQ. Germline trimming cut 5 bases from V and 12 bases from J; bases unmatched to any gene: 16. The CDR3 is CASSQSAGGPRRQFF. The CDR3 bases are TGCGCCAGCAGTCAGTCTGCGGGGGGCCCACGACGGCAGTTCTTC.

The sample holds a few counts of this clone. The chain employs TRBV5-1 and TRBJ2-3, with D perhaps TRBD1 (6 bases). V shed 6 bases and J shed 4 bases, with 15 bases lying between them. Germline-derived CDR1 and CDR2 are SGHRS and YFSETQ. The CDR3 runs 14 residues. The CDR3 reads CASTQGFGADTQYF. Here the CDR3 DNA reads TGCGCCAGCACCCAGGGGTTCGGGGCAGATACGCAGTATTTT.

This clone was counted only a few times. The V call is TRBV5-1, the J call TRBJ1-1; weak D call: TRBD1 (5 bases). The V end was cut by 1 base, the J end by 10 bases, with 11 bases between. The V gene's germline CDR1 is SGHRS and CDR2 YFSETQ. This CDR3 is 12 amino acids long. CDR3 DNA: TGCGCCAGCAGCTTGACAGGCCAGGGAGCTTTCTTT. This gives the protein CASSLTGQGAFF.

This clone has just one count. The chain couples TRBV3-1 (or the pseudogene TRBV3-2) to TRBJ2-1; 8 bases line up with TRBD2. The CDR3 is 14 amino acids. Germline trimming cut 1 base from V and 7 bases from J; bases unmatched to any gene: 3. Germline CDR1 reads LGHDT; CDR2 reads YNNKEL (reference sequence). CDR3 residues: CASSQAGGQNEQFF. The CDR3 DNA follows: TGTGCCAGCAGCCAAGCGGGGGGGCAGAATGAGCAGTTCTTC.

This clone was seen a few times. The chain joins TRBV5-1 to TRBJ1-2; TRBD1 might be the D (5 bases). The CDR3 extends over 14 amino acids. The germline CDR1 and CDR2 sequences are SGHRS and YFSETQ. Trimming removed 0 bases from V and 6 bases from J, with 12 bases in between. The CDR3 DNA sequence: TGCGCCAGCAGCTTGGAAGGCAGGGTAAATGGCTACACCTTC. Its translation is CASSLEGRVNGYTF.

This chain joins TRBV30 and TRBJ1-2, with a possible D match to TRBD1 (5 bases). Per germline, CDR1 GTSNPN and CDR2 SVGIG (reference sequence). V was cut by 0 bases and J by 9 bases, with 17 bases left in between. The CDR3 has 14 residues. CDR3 sequence: CAWSVVNRPERYTF. The CDR3 DNA follows: TGTGCCTGGAGTGTAGTCAACAGGCCCGAGCGCTACACCTTC.

J is TRBJ2-1 and V is TRBV2; 10 positions agree with TRBD1. Trimming took 6 bases from V and 2 from J; bases not matched to a gene: 4. The CDR3 has 15 residues. CDR1 and CDR2 (germline): SNHLY, FYNNEI. CDR3: CASRGGQGPYNEQFF. CDR3 nucleotide sequence: TGTGCCAGCAGGGGGGGACAGGGGCCCTACAATGAGCAGTTCTTC. The whole variable domain, filled in from reference TRBV2 and TRBJ2-1, reads EPEVTQTPSHQVTQMGQEVILRCVPISNHLYFYWYRQILGQKVEFLVSFYNNEISEKSEIFDDQFSVERPDGSNFTLKIRSTKLEDSAMYFCASRGGQGPYNEQFFGPGTRLTVL.

This chain joins TRBV5-1 and TRBJ2-2, with TRBD2 as a possible D gene (5 bases). Germline CDR1 reads SGHRS; CDR2 reads YFSETQ. This CDR3 contains 14 residues. The ends were cut back, 0 bases at V and 6 bases at J, with 9 bases in the middle. CDR3 loop: CASSLAPGSGELFF. CDR3 DNA sequence: TGCGCCAGCAGCTTGGCCCCGGGATCCGGGGAGCTGTTTTTT.

V and J are TRBV4-2 and TRBJ2-3, with 8 nucleotides matching TRBD2. The CDR3 has 16 amino acids. With V trimmed by 1 base and J by 5 bases, 8 bases remained unmatched. Germline-derived CDR1 and CDR2 are LGHNA and YNFKEQ. The CDR3 sequence is CASSQGTSPPEDTQYF. The CDR3 region has the DNA TGTGCCAGCAGCCAAGGGACTAGCCCCCCGGAAGATACGCAGTATTTT.

In its sample, this clone was seen once. The chain carries TRBV7-2 and TRBJ2-7, with TRBD2 identical over 10 bases. Germline CDR1 is SGHTA and CDR2 is FQGNSA. The V and J ends lost 8 bases and 3 bases, in that order; junction bases with no gene match: 10. The CDR3 consists of 15 residues. CDR3 sequence (DNA): TGTGCCAGCGGTCCGGGACTAGCGAAAAACTACGAGCAGTACTTC. It yields the protein CASGPGLAKNYEQYF.

This clone was counted only a few times. V and J are TRBV3-1 (or the pseudogene TRBV3-2) and TRBJ1-3, with TRBD1 matching over 10 bases. V shed 4 bases, J shed 6 bases, and the junction held 12 bases outside the gene matches. CDR1 is LGHDT and CDR2 is YNNKEL in the germline V gene (reference sequence). The CDR3 totals 17 residues. The CDR3 DNA follows: TGTGCCAGCAGCCCACTCCGGGACAGGGGACCGTCAAACACCATATATTTT. This sequence encodes CASSPLRDRGPSNTIYF.